The clone carrying this T cell receptor (beta chain) was observed a single time. Its matching antigen is unknown. These data belong to a study of shared clonotypes between healthy human individuals. For the study at large: Three CD4 naive, three CD4 memory, two CD8 naive and one CD8 memory plate were used per donor.

General observations from the study: Non-shared clonotypes were found to have lower generation probabilities than the clonotypes that were shared by all four of the sorted-subset donors. Between a few donors, naive CD4 clonotypes were shared at a level of approximately 5%.

Profiling relied on immunoSEQ multiplex PCR, and the TCRdb table lists in-frame clones only, not all of them. Here the sample spans over a million clones, about four fifths being singletons. CDR1 and CDR2 (germline): MDHEN, SYDVKM. This CDR3 has 18 residues. The trim removed 7 bases at V and 9 bases at J, leaving 22 bases unmatched. J is TRBJ2-1 and V is TRBV28; TRBD1 matches 9 bases. The TCR was taken from a man aged 18 to 35 in good health. Some clones in this sample may be carry-over from other donors' samples. What was sequenced was memory CD4+ T cells from PBMCs. As to subset: CD45RA-negative fraction. CDR3 sequence (DNA): TGTGCCAGCAACACGGGACAGGGCGGCCTCGGCCCTCACAGTGAGCAGTTCTTC. Protein product: CASNTGQGGLGPHSEQFF.